This T cell receptor (beta chain) was recovered during a study of OX40 agonist ivuxolimab in advanced cancers. Background on the study: Ivuxolimab, an agonist antibody against OX40 (CD134), was given to patients.

The CDR3 extends over 15 amino acids. V was pared by 1 base and J by 5 bases, with 4 bases of the junction left unmatched. Germline V gene sequence: CDR1 SEHNR, CDR2 FQNEAQ (reference sequence). Some clones are missing from TCRdb's copy, which holds only in-frame ones; the method was immunoSEQ multiplex PCR. The repertoire includes approximately 70,000 clones, around nine tenths of them detected once, and approximately 0.3% sits in the top ten. The sequencing used CD4+ or CD8+ T cells sorted from blood, collected in a trial of the OX40 agonist ivuxolimab. This clonotype was obtained from an adult with an advanced solid tumor such as melanoma, head and neck, liver or kidney cancer. The V and J genes are TRBV7-9 and TRBJ1-4; 7 nucleotides match TRBD1. Here the CDR3 DNA reads TGTGCCAGCAGCTTAGACGCAGGGGGAAATGAAAAACTGTTTTTT. Translated: CASSLDAGGNEKLFF.